This T cell receptor (beta chain) appears in the sequencing data of a study of identical twins. Trimming took off 6 bases at V and 4 bases at J, with 7 bases between the two ends. CDR1 MNHEY and CDR2 SMNVEV come from the germline V gene (reference sequence). This CDR3 region has 11 residues. Study-level points and caveats: Abundant beta clonotypes from cord blood had fewer insertions, unlike memory repertoires, which showed none. One should note that invariant MAIT and iNKT cells could partly confound zero-insertion analyses. Within twin pairs, the out-of-frame alpha sequences they shared showed excess low generation probability.

Remarks on this clonotype: Antigen unknown.

TCRdb analysed the 5' RACE reads with MiXCR anew, one entry per CDR3 protein. The sample contains hundreds of thousands of distinct CDR3 sequences, under 25% of which appear only once. This sample also appeared in a second study, on yellow fever vaccine responses in identical twins.

The sequence was collected from a woman under 30 in good health. The V gene is TRBV27, the J gene TRBJ2-7; TRBD1 is a possible D gene (5 bases). Input material: CD4+ T cells sorted from blood. The CDR3 spells CASRRQYEQYF. Here the CDR3 DNA reads TGTGCCAGCAGGAGACAGTACGAGCAGTACTTC.